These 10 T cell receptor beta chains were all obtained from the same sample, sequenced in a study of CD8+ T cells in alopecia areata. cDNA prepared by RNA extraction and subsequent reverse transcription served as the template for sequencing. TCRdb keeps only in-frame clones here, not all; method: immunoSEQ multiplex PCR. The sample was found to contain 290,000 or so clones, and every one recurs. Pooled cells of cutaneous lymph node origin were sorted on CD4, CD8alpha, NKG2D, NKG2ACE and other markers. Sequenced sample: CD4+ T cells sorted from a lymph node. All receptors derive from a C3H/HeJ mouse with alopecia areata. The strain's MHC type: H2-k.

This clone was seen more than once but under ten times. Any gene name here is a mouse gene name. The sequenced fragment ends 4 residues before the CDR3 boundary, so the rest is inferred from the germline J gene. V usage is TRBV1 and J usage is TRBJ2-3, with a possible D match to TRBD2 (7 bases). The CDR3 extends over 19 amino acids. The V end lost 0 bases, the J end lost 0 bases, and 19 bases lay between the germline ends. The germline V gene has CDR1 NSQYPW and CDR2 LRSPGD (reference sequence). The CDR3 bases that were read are TGCACCTGCAGTGCAGATCAGAGGGGGGCAAGGAAAAGTGCAGAA. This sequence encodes CTCSADQRGARKSAE. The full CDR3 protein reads CTCSADQRGARKSAETLYF.

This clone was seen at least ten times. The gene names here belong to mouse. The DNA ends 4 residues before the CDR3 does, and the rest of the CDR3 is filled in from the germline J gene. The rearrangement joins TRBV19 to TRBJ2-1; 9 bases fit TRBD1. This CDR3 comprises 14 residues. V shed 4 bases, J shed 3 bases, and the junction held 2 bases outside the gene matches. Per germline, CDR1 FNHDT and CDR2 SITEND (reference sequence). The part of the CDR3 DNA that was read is TGTGCCAGCAGTGACAGGGGGTCCTATGCT. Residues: CASSDRGSYA. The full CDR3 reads CASSDRGSYAEQFF.

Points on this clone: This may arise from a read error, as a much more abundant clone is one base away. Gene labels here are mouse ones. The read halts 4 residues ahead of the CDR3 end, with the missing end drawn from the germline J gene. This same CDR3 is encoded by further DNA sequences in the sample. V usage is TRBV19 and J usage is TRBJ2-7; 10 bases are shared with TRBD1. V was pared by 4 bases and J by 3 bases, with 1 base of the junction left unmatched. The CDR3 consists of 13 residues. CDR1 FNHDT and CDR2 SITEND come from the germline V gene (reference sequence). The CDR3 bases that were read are TGTGCCAGCAGTGGGACAGGGGACTAT. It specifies CASSGTGDY. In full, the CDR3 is CASSGTGDYEQYF.

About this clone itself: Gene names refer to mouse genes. Partial CDR3 DNA: TGTGCTAGCAGTAGTTTTGGGGGGGGTAAAAAC. Translating gives CASSSFGGGKN. The whole CDR3 region reads CASSSFGGGKNTLYF. The chain has TRBV17 and TRBJ2-4; the match to TRBD2 covers 8 bases. The sequence runs out 4 residues before the end of the CDR3; the remainder is reconstructed from the germline J gene. From germline, CDR1 is MNHDT and CDR2 YYDKIL. The CDR3 contains 15 residues.

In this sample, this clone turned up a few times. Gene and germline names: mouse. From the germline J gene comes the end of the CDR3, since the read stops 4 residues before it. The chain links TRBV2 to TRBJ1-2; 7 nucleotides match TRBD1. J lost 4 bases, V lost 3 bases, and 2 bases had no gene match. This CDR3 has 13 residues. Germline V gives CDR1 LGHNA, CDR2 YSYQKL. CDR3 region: CASSQGTVSDYTF. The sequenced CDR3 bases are TGTGCCAGCAGCCAGGGGACAGTCTCC.

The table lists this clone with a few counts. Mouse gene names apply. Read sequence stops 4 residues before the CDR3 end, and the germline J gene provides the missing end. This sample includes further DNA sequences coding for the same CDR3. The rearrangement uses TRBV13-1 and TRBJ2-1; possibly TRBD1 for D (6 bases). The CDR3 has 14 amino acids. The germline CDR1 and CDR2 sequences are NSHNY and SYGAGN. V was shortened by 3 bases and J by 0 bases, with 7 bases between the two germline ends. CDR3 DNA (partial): TGTGCCAGCAGTGGAGGGGGTAACTATGCT. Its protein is CASSGGGNYA. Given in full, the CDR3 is CASSGGGNYAEQFF.

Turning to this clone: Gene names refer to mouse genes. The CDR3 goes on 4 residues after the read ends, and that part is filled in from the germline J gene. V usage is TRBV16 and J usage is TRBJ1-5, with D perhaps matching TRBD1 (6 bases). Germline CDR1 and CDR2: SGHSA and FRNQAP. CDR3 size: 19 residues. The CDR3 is CASSLDRGLGGPKHRAPLF. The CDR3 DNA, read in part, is TGTGCAAGCAGCTTAGATAGGGGACTGGGGGGGCCTAAACACCGA.

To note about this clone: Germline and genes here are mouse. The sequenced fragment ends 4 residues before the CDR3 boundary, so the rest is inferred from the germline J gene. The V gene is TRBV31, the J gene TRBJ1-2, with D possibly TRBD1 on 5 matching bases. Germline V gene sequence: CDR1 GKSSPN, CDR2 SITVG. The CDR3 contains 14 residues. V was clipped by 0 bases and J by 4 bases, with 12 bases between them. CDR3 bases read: TGTGCCTGGAGTCTAGGAGGGGAGGGCTCC. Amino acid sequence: CAWSLGGEGS. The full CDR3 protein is CAWSLGGEGSDYTF.

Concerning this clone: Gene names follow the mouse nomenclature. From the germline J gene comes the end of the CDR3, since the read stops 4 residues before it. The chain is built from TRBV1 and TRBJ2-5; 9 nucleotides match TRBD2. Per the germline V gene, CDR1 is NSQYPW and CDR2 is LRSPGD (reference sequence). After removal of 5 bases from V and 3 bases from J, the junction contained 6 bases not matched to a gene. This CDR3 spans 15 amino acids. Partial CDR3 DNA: TGCACCTGCAGTCTTCCGACTGGGGGACAAGAC. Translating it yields CTCSLPTGGQD. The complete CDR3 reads CTCSLPTGGQDTQYF.

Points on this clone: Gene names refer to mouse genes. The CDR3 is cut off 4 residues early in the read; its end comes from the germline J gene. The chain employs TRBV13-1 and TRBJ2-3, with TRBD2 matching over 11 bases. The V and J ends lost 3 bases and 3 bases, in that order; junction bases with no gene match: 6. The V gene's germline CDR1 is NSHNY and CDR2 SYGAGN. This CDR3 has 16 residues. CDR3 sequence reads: CASSVLGGRQAETLYF. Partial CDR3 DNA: TGTGCCAGCAGTGTACTGGGGGGGCGCCAGGCAGAA.